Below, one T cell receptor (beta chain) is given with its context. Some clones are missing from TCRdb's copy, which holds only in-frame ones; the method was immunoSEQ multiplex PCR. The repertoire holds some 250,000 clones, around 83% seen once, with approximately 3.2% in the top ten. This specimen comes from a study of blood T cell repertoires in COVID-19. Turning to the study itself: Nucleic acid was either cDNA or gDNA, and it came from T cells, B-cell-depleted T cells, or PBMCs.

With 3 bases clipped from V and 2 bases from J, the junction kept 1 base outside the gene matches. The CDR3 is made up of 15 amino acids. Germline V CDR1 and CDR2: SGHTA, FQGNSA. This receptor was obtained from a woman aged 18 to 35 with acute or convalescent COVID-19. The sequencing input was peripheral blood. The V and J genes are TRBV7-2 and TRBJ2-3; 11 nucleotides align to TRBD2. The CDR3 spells CASSFSGRDTDTQYF. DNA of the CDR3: TGTGCCAGCAGCTTTAGCGGGAGGGACACAGATACGCAGTATTTT.